This T cell receptor (beta chain) is drawn from a study of cytomegalovirus exposure and HLA in healthy donors. Study-level information: Clustering assigned 81% of the roughly 430 genotyped donors to the Caucasian-associated ancestry cluster. Points from the study as a whole: Specificity of a few CMV-associated chains for CMV antigens was verified in vitro. Data from an earlier analysis indicated that most TCR beta V segments were productive either about 90% or about 30% of the time. Later work showed greater clonal expansion in HLA-associated TCR beta chains than in equally common others.

The study ran its PCR with 60 Vbeta and 13 Jbeta primers. Some clones are missing from TCRdb's copy, which holds only in-frame ones; the method was immunoSEQ multiplex PCR. Among under 150,000 clones listed, about four fifths were seen once. V was clipped by 3 bases and J by 7 bases, with 18 bases between them. The CDR3 totals 15 residues. Germline assignment: CDR1 MNHEY and CDR2 SMNVEV (reference sequence). In the case of this clone: The antigen is undetermined.

The rearrangement links TRBV27 to TRBJ2-5, with D maybe TRBD1 (5 bases). This receptor was taken from a man aged 18 to 29 in good health and CMV-seronegative. Sequencing was done on a sample of PBMCs. The CDR3: CASSFDRAWNGTQYF. The CDR3 DNA sequence: TGTGCCAGCAGTTTCGACAGAGCCTGGAATGGGACCCAGTACTTC.